This T cell receptor (beta chain) came from a study of Graves' ophthalmopathy and Graves' hyperthyroidism. CDR3 length equals 16 residues. Germline loops: CDR1 MGHDK, CDR2 SYGVNS. With V trimmed by 3 bases and J by 2 bases, 10 bases remained unmatched. Overall study results and limits: Blood repertoires reportedly contained most expanded thyroid clonotypes above 0.001 frequency.

Amplification of TCR beta CDR3 regions used RNA transcripts. A first-round RT-PCR used HTBI primers, followed by a second-round multiplex PCR. TCRdb processed the multiplex PCR reads anew with MiXCR; each CDR3 protein has one entry. The table includes about 1.2 million distinct CDR3 sequences, roughly 35% detected once. A word on this clonotype: Its antigen is not identified.

The chain links TRBV25-1 to TRBJ2-7; 7 nucleotides align to TRBD2. The TCR originated in an adult man with Graves' hyperthyroidism. Specimen: peripheral blood or thyroid tissue (not recorded which). The CDR3 DNA follows: TGTGCCAGCAGTGAGACACTCGGAACTAGCGCCTACGAGCAGTACTTC. Translation: CASSETLGTSAYEQYF.